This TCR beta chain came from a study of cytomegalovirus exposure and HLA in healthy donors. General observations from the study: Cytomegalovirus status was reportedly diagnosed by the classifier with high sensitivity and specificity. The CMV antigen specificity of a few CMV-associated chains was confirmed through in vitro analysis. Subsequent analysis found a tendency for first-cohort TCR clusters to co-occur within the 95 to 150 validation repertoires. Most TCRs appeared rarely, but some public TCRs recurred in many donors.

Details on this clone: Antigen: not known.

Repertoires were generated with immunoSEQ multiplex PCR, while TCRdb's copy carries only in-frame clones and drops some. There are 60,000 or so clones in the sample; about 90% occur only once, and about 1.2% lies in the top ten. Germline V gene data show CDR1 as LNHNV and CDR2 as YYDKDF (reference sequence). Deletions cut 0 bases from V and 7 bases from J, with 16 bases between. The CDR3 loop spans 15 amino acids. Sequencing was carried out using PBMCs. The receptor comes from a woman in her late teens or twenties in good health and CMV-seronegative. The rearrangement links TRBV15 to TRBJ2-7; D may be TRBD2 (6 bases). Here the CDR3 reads CATSRDRMAGGEQYF. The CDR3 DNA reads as TGTGCCACCAGCAGAGACCGGATGGCTGGGGGGGAGCAGTACTTC.